This passage covers 22 T cell receptor beta chains from one sample sequenced in a study of metastatic and nonmetastatic thyroid tumors. None of the patients had undergone any treatment ahead of thyroid surgery. TCRdb re-called the PCR reads through MiXCR. Among about 13,000 clones listed, over 25% were seen once. Material for sequencing was tumor tissue. The source of these receptors is a female donor with papillary thyroid cancer or a benign thyroid nodule (not recorded which). Some clones in this sample may be carry-over from other donors' samples.

By its share, this clone is medium-sized. The rearrangement joins TRBV12-3 or TRBV12-4 to TRBJ2-3; tentative D call: TRBD1 (7 bases). The CDR3 length is 15 residues. V shed 10 bases and J shed 1 base, with 18 bases lying between them. The CDR3 reads CATNSGGRGTDTQYF. In nucleotides, the CDR3 is TGTGCCACCAACTCAGGGGGGAGAGGCACAGATACGCAGTATTTT.

The chain has TRBV7-9 and TRBJ2-7; no definite D call. The CDR3 consists of 13 residues. In germline, CDR1 is SEHNR, CDR2 FQNEAQ (reference sequence). Trimming took off 3 bases at V and 2 bases at J, with 8 bases between the two ends. The CDR3 region has the DNA TGTGCCAGCAGCTTTTTTACCCCCTACGAGCAGTACTTC. Translated, it gives CASSFFTPYEQYF.

In this sample, this clone turned up many times. A much more abundant neighbour one base away suggests this may be a read error. The chain uses TRBV2 and TRBJ1-6, with D uncertain. CDR1 and CDR2 (germline): SNHLY, FYNNEI. V was shortened by 7 bases and J by 0 bases, with 10 bases between the two germline ends. The CDR3 loop spans 15 amino acids. DNA of the CDR3: TGTGCCAGCAAGGACGGGAGCTCCTATAATTCACCCCTCCACTTT. The encoded protein is CASKDGSSYNSPLHF.

The chain carries TRBV7-6 and TRBJ2-2; D is unresolved. CDR1 and CDR2 from the germline V gene are SGHVS and FNYEAQ. The CDR3 totals 11 residues. Trimming removed 2 bases at V and 7 bases at J, with 2 bases between. The CDR3 here is CASSLLGELFF. DNA for the CDR3: TGTGCCAGCAGCTTACTCGGGGAGCTGTTTTTT.

Sample share makes this clone medium-sized (0.01 to 0.1%). The chain couples TRBV6-1 to TRBJ2-1; D is undetermined. Germline lookup yields CDR1 MNHNS and CDR2 SASEGT. The CDR3 has 15 residues. V dropped 1 base and J dropped 5 bases, with 12 bases sitting between them. CDR3 sequence: CASSEGPRPDNEQFF. CDR3 coding DNA: TGTGCCAGCAGTGAAGGCCCTCGTCCTGACAATGAGCAGTTCTTC.

This clone is classed as medium-sized. Within the sample, other DNA sequences also encode this same CDR3. The rearrangement joins TRBV28 to TRBJ2-7, with TRBD1 identical over 9 bases. This CDR3 has 14 amino acids. The J segment lost 3 bases and the V segment lost 2 bases, leaving 2 bases of the junction unmatched. CDR1 is MDHEN, CDR2 SYDVKM, per germline. CDR3 sequence reads: CASSLNRGLYEQYF. The CDR3 DNA reads TGTGCCAGCAGTTTAAACAGGGGGCTCTACGAGCAGTACTTC.

This clone was detected many times. The rearrangement joins TRBV29-1 to TRBJ1-2; D gene unclear. Germline assignment: CDR1 SQVTM and CDR2 ANQGSEA. Between the trimmed V and J ends, which lost 3 bases and 6 bases, there was a span of 11 bases. The CDR3 is 12 residues long. CDR3 in DNA: TGCAGCGTTGATAATGGAGTTAATGGCTACACCTTC. This encodes CSVDNGVNGYTF.

The rearrangement uses TRBV10-1 and TRBJ1-3; possibly TRBD1 for D (6 bases). The germline V gene encodes CDR1 WNHNN and CDR2 SYGVQD (reference sequence). V was shortened by 2 bases and J by 0 bases, with 20 bases between the two germline ends. This CDR3 has 19 residues. DNA for the CDR3: TGCGCCAGCAGTGAGACCTTTCGACTTGACAGGATCTCTGGAAACACCATATATTTT. Protein sequence: CASSETFRLDRISGNTIYF.

This clone was counted many times. The V call is TRBV7-2, the J call TRBJ1-1; D call uncertain. Germline V lookup: CDR1 SGHTA, CDR2 FQGNSA. With 1 base removed from V and 4 bases from J, the gap between germline ends came to 13 bases. The CDR3 is 15 residues long. As DNA, the CDR3 is TGTGCCAGCAGCTTAGGGCTCCGTAGTGGCACTGAAGCTTTCTTT. It is translated as CASSLGLRSGTEAFF.

This sequence joins TRBV20-1 and TRBJ2-7, with a tentative D call TRBD2 (6 bases). This CDR3 is built from 16 residues. Germline values: CDR1 DFQATT, CDR2 SNEGSKA (reference sequence). V lost 6 bases to trimming and J lost 5 bases, with 26 bases between them. Here the CDR3 reads CSAASPGDWLKDEQYF. The DNA for the CDR3 is TGCAGTGCCGCTTCGCCGGGAGATTGGTTGAAGGACGAGCAGTACTTC.

This clone is medium-sized in the sample. In DNA, the CDR3 is TGTGCCAGCAACCGGGGACAGGGGAGAGGAAATTCACCCCTCCACTTT. It codes for CASNRGQGRGNSPLHF. The rearrangement links TRBV6-1 to TRBJ1-6; the match to TRBD1 covers 10 bases. This CDR3 is 16 amino acids long. V lost 7 bases to trimming and J lost 7 bases; unmatched junction nucleotides: 10. Germline CDR1 reads MNHNS; CDR2 reads SASEGT.

This clone occurred many times. The chain recombines TRBV12-3 or TRBV12-4 with TRBJ2-5, with 7 bases lining up with TRBD2. V lost 7 bases and J lost 5; bases outside the gene matches: 10. This CDR3 is built from 14 residues. The CDR3 sequence is CASIGAGEGETQYF. CDR3 in DNA: TGTGCCAGCATCGGGGCGGGAGAGGGTGAGACCCAGTACTTC.

Relative to its sample, this clone is medium-sized. The chain recombines TRBV20-1 with TRBJ2-7; possibly TRBD1 or TRBD2 for D (6 bases each). Trimming left V 6 bases short and J 5 bases short, with 17 bases between. This CDR3 has 13 amino acids. Per germline, CDR1 DFQATT and CDR2 SNEGSKA (reference sequence). DNA of the CDR3: TGCAGTGCCGGGGGCTATAGGGGCCACGAGCAGTACTTC. Protein sequence: CSAGGYRGHEQYF.

This clone was seen at least ten times. This chain links TRBV20-1 with TRBJ2-1, with 8 bases fitting TRBD2. Per the germline V gene, CDR1 is DFQATT and CDR2 is SNEGSKA (reference sequence). Unmatched junction bases numbered 11, after V lost 3 bases and J lost 7 bases. This CDR3 is 15 amino acids long. Written as DNA, the CDR3 is TGCAGTGCTAGTGGCAAAGCGGGAGCGTTTAATGAGCAGTTCTTC. It codes for CSASGKAGAFNEQFF.

The CDR3 protein is CASSLRETRTDTQYF. In DNA form, the CDR3 reads TGTGCCAGCAGCTTGAGAGAGACCCGCACAGATACGCAGTATTTT. This chain connects TRBV11-1 to TRBJ2-3; D gene ambiguous. Germline V gene data show CDR1 as SGHAT and CDR2 as FQDESV (reference sequence). The CDR3 contains 15 residues. Trimming removed 3 bases from V and 1 base from J, with 11 bases in between.

The rearrangement joins TRBV20-1 to TRBJ1-1; TRBD1 might be the D (6 bases). V was shortened by 6 bases and J by 2 bases, with 13 bases between the two germline ends. Germline CDR1 is DFQATT and CDR2 is SNEGSKA (reference sequence). The CDR3 sequence is 13 residues long. The CDR3: CSARTDENTEAFF. The CDR3 coding sequence is TGCAGTGCCCGGACAGATGAAAACACTGAAGCTTTCTTT.

This rearrangement joins TRBV6-1 to TRBJ1-1; D unclear. Germline V gene sequence: CDR1 MNHNS, CDR2 SASEGT. This CDR3 has 12 residues. Between the trimmed V and J ends, which lost 6 bases and 2 bases, there was a span of 7 bases. CDR3 bases: TGTGCCAGCAGGTGGGTTAACACTGAAGCTTTCTTT. The encoded protein is CASRWVNTEAFF.

The chain joins TRBV5-6 to TRBJ1-5; maybe TRBD1 (6 bases). The CDR3 has 14 residues. Germline V gene data show CDR1 as SGHDT and CDR2 as YYEEEE. The V gene lost 2 bases and the J gene lost 4 bases, with 10 bases spanning the gap. The CDR3 DNA reads as TGTGCCAGCAGCTTATCGGGACAAAATCAGCCCCAGCATTTT. Translated: CASSLSGQNQPQHF.

This clone was counted many times. The chain uses TRBV15 and TRBJ1-1; D perhaps matches TRBD1 (5 bases). Germline CDR1 reads LNHNV; CDR2 reads YYDKDF (reference sequence). The V end was cut by 7 bases, the J end by 3 bases, with 9 bases between. The CDR3 has 12 residues. The CDR3 protein is CATMGRDTEAFF. DNA of the CDR3: TGTGCCACCATGGGGCGGGACACTGAAGCTTTCTTT.

The J gene is TRBJ1-2, the V gene TRBV5-1; 7 bases are a match to TRBD1. CDR1 and CDR2 (germline): SGHRS, YFSETQ. The V and J ends lost 5 bases and 4 bases, in that order; junction bases with no gene match: 14. The CDR3 is 16 amino acids. CDR3 in DNA: TGCGCCAGCAGTTCTCCCTCGGTCGACAGGGCCTATGGCTACACCTTC. It is translated as CASSSPSVDRAYGYTF.

This clone was detected ten times or more. The rearrangement joins TRBV7-8 to TRBJ2-1; the D is unclear. The CDR3 has 14 amino acids. The V gene's germline CDR1 is SGHVS and CDR2 FQNEAQ. The ends were cut back, 5 bases at V and 2 bases at J, with 10 bases in the middle. In nucleotides, the CDR3 is TGTGCCAGCAGCCCCAGCGCCACCTACAATGAGCAGTTCTTC. This gives the protein CASSPSATYNEQFF. The whole variable domain, filled in from reference TRBV7-8 and TRBJ2-1, reads GAGVSQSPRYKVAKRGQDVALRCDPISGHVSLFWYQQALGQGPEFLTYFQNEAQLDKSGLPSDRFFAERPEGSVSTLKIQRTQQEDSAVYLCASSPSATYNEQFFGPGTRLTVL.

The chain links TRBV9 to TRBJ2-7, with 10 bases aligning to TRBD1. The germline gives CDR1 SGDLS, CDR2 YYNGEE. V gave up 3 bases and J gave up 4 bases; unmatched junction bases: 7. This CDR3 region has 15 residues. The CDR3 loop is CASSAHSGQGYEQYF. The CDR3 DNA reads as TGTGCCAGCAGCGCCCATTCGGGACAGGGGTACGAGCAGTACTTC.